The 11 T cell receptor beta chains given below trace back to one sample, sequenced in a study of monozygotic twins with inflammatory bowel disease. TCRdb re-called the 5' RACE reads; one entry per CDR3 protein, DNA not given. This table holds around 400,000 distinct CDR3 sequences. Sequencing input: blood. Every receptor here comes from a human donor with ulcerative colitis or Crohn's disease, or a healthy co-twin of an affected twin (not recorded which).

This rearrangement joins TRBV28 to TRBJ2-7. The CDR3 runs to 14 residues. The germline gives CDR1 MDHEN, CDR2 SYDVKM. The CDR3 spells CASTSYPSSYEQYF.

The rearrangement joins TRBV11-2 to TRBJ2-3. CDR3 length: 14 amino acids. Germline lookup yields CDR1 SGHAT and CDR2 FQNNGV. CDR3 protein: CASSPRVTEDTQYF. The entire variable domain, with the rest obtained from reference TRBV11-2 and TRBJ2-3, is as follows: EAGVAQSPRYKIIEKRQSVAFWCNPISGHATLYWYQQILGQGPKLLIQFQNNGVVDDSQLPKDRFSAERLKGVDSTLKIQPAKLEDSAVYLCASSPRVTEDTQYFGPGTRLTVL.

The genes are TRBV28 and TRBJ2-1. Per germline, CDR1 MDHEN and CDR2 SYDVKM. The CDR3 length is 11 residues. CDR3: CASSSDRGEFF.

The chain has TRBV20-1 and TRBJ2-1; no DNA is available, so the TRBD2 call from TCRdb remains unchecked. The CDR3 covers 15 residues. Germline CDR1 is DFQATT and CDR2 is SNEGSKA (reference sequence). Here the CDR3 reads CSAVGTSGNYNEQFF.

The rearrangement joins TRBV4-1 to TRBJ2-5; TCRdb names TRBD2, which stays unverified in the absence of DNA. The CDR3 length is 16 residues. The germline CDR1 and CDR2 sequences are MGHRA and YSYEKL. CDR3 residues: CASSTSAGGPGETQYF.

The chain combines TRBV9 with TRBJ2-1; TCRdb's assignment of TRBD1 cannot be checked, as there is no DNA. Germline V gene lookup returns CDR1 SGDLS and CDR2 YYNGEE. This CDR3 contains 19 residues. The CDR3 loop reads CAWDWDRGCGGAPYNEQFF.

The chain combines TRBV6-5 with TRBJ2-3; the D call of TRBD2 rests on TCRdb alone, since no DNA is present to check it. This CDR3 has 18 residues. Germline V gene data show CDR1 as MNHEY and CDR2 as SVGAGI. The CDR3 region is CASSYGGRRREGRDTQYF.

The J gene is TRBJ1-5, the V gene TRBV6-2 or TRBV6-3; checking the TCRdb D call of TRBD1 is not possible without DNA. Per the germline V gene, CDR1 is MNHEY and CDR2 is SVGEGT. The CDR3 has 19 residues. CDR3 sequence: CASSYYVGQGRDSNQPQHF.

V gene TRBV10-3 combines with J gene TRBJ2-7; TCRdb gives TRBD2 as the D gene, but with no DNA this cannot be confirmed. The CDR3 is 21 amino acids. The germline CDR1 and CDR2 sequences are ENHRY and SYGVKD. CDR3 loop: CAISHDLEPGLRVSGSYEQYF.

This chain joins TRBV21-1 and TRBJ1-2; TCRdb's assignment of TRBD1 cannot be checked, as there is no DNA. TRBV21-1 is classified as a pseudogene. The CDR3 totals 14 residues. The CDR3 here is CASSIPGIPEGYTF.

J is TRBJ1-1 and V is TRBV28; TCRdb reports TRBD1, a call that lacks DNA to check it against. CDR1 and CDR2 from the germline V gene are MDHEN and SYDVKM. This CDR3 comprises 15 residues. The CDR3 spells CASNPGPPKGTEAFF.